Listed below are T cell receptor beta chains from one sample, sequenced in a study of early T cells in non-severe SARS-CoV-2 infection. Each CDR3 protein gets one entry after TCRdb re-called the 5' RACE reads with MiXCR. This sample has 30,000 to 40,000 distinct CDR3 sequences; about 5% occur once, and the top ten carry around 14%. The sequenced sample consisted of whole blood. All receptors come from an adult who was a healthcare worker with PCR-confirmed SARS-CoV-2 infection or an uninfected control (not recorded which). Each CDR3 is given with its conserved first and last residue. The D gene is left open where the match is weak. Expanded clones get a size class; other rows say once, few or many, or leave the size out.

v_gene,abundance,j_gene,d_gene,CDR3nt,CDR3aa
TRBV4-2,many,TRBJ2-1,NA,TGTGCCAGCAGCCCCGACCGGGGGGAGCAGTTCTTC,CASSPDRGEQFF
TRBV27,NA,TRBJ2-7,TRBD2,TGTGCCAGCAGTACCCAAGCGGGGAGGAGCTCCTACGAGCAGTACTTC,CASSTQAGRSSYEQYF
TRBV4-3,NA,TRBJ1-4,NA,TGCGCCAGCAGCCAAGCCGGGGAGGAAGGTGAAAAACTGTTTTTT,CASSQAGEEGEKLFF
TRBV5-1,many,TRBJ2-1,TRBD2,TGCGCCAGCAGCTTCGGACGAAACGGGGGGGCCCCCGATGAGCAGTTCTTC,CASSFGRNGGAPDEQFF
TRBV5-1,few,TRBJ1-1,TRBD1,TGCGCCAGCAGCTTGGATGACAGGGGGCGCAGGGACACTGAAGCTTTCTTT,CASSLDDRGRRDTEAFF
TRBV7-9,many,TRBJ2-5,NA,TGTGCCAGCAGCCAGAGGACCGGGCAAGAGACCCAGTACTTC,CASSQRTGQETQYF
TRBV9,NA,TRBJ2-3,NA,TGTGCCAGCAGCTTTTTCCCCGGGCCGACGAGGGCAGATACGCAGTATTTT,CASSFFPGPTRADTQYF
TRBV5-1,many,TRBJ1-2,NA,TGCGCCAGCAGCTCCCAGGGGATGCAGGGCTACACCTTC,CASSSQGMQGYTF
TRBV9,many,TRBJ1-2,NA,TGTGCCAGCAGCCAGCAAGTGGGAGCTCTCTATGGCTACACCTTC,CASSQQVGALYGYTF
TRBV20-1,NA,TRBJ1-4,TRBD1,TGCGGTGCTAGCAGGACCGGGACAGGCAATGAAAAACTGTTTTTT,CGASRTGTGNEKLFF
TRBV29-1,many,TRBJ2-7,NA,TGCAGCGCCGGGGGAAAAGCGAAGGTGGGTGAGCAGTACTTC,CSAGGKAKVGEQYF
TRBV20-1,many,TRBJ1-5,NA,TGCAGTGCTAGCCCAGGGGTGAATAGCAATCAGCCCCAGCATTTT,CSASPGVNSNQPQHF
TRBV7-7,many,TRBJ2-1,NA,TGTGCCAGCAGCTTAGCAAGCGGGAATGAGCAGTTCTTC,CASSLASGNEQFF
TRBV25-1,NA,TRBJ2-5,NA,TGTGCCAGCAGTCGTAGGGAGACCCAGTACTTC,CASSRRETQYF
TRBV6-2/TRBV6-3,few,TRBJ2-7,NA,TGTGCCAGCAGTTCCGCTGGGCGAAACTACGAGCAGTACTTC,CASSSAGRNYEQYF
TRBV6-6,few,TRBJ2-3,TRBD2,TGTGCCAGCAGTTCCCCCCAGCGGGGAGGGACAGATACGCAGTATTTT,CASSSPQRGGTDTQYF
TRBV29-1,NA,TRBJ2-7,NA,TGCAGCGTTGGTCTCCCAGCCTCCTACGAGCAGTACTTC,CSVGLPASYEQYF